This TCR beta chain was sequenced in a study of T cell repertoires in ileal Crohn's disease. Study details: Surgery for a complication: stricturing in around 60%, penetrating in about 40%. General study points: Active smokers at surgery had more clonal expansions than non-smokers. High-frequency clones were more common in sorted CD8 than CD4 cells.

This clone is categorized as medium-sized. Its target is unknown. Clones were sequenced by immunoSEQ multiplex PCR, and TCRdb holds only the in-frame ones, with some missing. The repertoire holds about 6,400 clones, with 70% to 80% as singletons. The sequence was obtained from an adult with Crohn's disease. Sequenced sample: ileal tissue.

The CDR3 nucleotides are TGTGCCAGCAGCGTCCGGCCTACAACAGTGCGCTACACCTTC. Its translation: CASSVRPTTVRYTF. V is TRBV9 and J is TRBJ1-2; no firm D call. The CDR3 has 14 residues. The germline gives CDR1 SGDLS, CDR2 YYNGEE. Trimming shortened V by 2 bases and J by 9 bases, and 17 bases separated the two germline ends.